The entry that follows covers one T cell receptor beta chain sequence. This sample is drawn from a study of OX40 agonist ivuxolimab in advanced cancers. The V and J ends lost 4 bases and 2 bases respectively, with 12 bases between them. From germline, CDR1 is SGHRS and CDR2 YFSETQ. The CDR3 spans 14 residues. Clones were read by immunoSEQ multiplex PCR, and TCRdb kept only the in-frame ones, dropping some. The table includes around 65,000 clones, roughly 92% detected once. The specimen comprised CD4+ or CD8+ T cells sorted from blood, sampled in a trial of the OX40 agonist ivuxolimab. This rearrangement joins TRBV5-1 to TRBJ1-2, with D uncertain. This receptor was identified in an adult with an advanced solid tumor such as melanoma, head and neck, liver or kidney cancer. CDR3 sequence reads: CASSVGDSNYGYTF. CDR3 in DNA: TGCGCCAGCAGCGTAGGAGATTCGAACTATGGCTACACCTTC.